A single T cell receptor (beta chain) is shown here with its context. This sample stems from a study of blood T cell repertoires in COVID-19. Looking at the study overall: Sites across the United States, Italy and Spain contributed samples from acute and convalescent COVID-19.

Germline V gene sequence: CDR1 MDHEN, CDR2 SYDVKM. V shed 8 bases and J shed 0 bases, with 14 bases lying between them. The CDR3 consists of 15 residues. Only in-frame clones appear in the TCRdb table, and some are missing; sequencing was by immunoSEQ multiplex PCR. This table holds about 240,000 clones, roughly four fifths found once. This receptor was identified in a woman aged 60-70 years with active or convalescent COVID-19. V usage is TRBV28 and J usage is TRBJ1-3; D unresolved. The material sequenced was peripheral blood. Here the CDR3 reads CASGLDRPSGNTIYF. CDR3 nucleotides: TGTGCCAGCGGACTAGACCGGCCCTCTGGAAACACCATATATTTT.